This TCR beta chain was identified during a study of pediatric ulcerative colitis. Study outcomes and limitations: No controls had the two rectal clonotypes shared by ulcerative colitis patients.

Up to 500,000 reads were sequenced per sample. The assay was immunoSEQ multiplex PCR, and TCRdb's table has in-frame clones only and misses some. The sample comprises around 30,000 clones, approximately 78% of which are singletons, and 3.5% to 4.5% rests with the top ten. Germline CDR1 is SGHDT and CDR2 is YYEEEE. V shed 2 bases and J 2 bases; nucleotides not matched to a gene: 4. This CDR3 contains 15 residues. Before the diagnostic colonoscopy, ulcerative colitis patients were free of immunosuppressive medication. Blood was drawn at the time of colonoscopy. A word on this clone: Its target is unknown.

Sample: blood. This sequence was found in a boy between 10 and 17 years old with severe ulcerative colitis. This chain joins TRBV5-6 and TRBJ2-3, with 8 bases that match TRBD2. The CDR3 sequence: CASSLAGDNTDTQYF. CDR3 DNA: TGTGCCAGCAGCTTAGCGGGGGACAACACAGATACGCAGTATTTT.